This T cell receptor beta chain was found in a study of cytomegalovirus exposure and HLA in healthy donors (dated by TCRdb to the late 2010s). About the full investigation: In an earlier analysis of some 610 of the donors, around 300 Gb of sequence data and some 100 million unique TCR beta sequences from roughly 190 million T cells were reported. Roughly 300 gigabases of sequencing data and 80 million or so unique TCR sequences were included in an early release covering about 620 HLA-typed donors. Of the roughly 420 genotyped donors, 81% were placed in the genetic ancestry cluster associated with self-reported Caucasian donors. The aim of the study was to test whether cataloging public T cell receptors could identify signatures of past pathogen exposure. Using immunosequencing, the study profiled T cell repertoires from about 610 subjects and related those repertoires to cytomegalovirus serostatus. Along with the approximately 600-subject first cohort, a separate validation cohort of around 120 different subjects was used. To predict cytomegalovirus infection status, the study brought together high-throughput TCR immunosequencing, statistical association of individual TCRs with disease status, and machine learning. A later analysis re-examined previously published TCR beta repertoires from more than 550 donors and added high-resolution HLA genotyping to investigate patterns of TCR occurrence. Rather than drawing on any new phenotypic data, the later analysis identified candidate immune exposures from TCR beta sequences and the way those sequences occurred across donors. To decide whether each TCR beta V gene segment behaved as functional or pseudogenic, an earlier analysis of approximately 620 of the donors relied on high-throughput TCR beta sequencing. Donor age, sex, ethnicity and CMV serostatus were compiled alongside the repertoire data. In a later genetic analysis, genome-wide SNP genotypes for about 55% of the roughly 700 donors were used, and that subset was treated as a discovery cohort. All discovery cohort repertoires had been generated using a single sequencing platform. Class I and class II HLA loci were covered by the typing at four-digit resolution. The number of typed donors differed by locus: roughly 620-640 for A, B, C, DRB1 and DQB1; approximately 530 for DQA1; around 580 for DPA1; and approximately 450 for DPB1. A handful of DR-DQ haplotypes were handled as single units for association and clustering because linkage in the cohort was strong. Among some 410 genotyped donors of the cohort, an average of around 240,000 unique TCR beta nucleotide sequences were sequenced per donor, approximately 20% of them non-productive. Overall study outcomes, separate from this receptor: In vitro tests confirmed that a few of the cytomegalovirus-associated TCR beta chains recognize cytomegalovirus antigens. In a later genetic analysis, a missense DCLRE1C variant was associated with V-gene and J-gene trimming of TCR beta chains, and the association was replicated in an independent cohort. HLA typing was unavailable for some donors at each locus, so association tests used only the typed subset. An earlier analysis of approximately 590 of the donors showed that most TCR beta V segments appeared in productive rearrangements either about 87% or about 30% of the time, which broadly matched IMGT annotations. Roughly uniform sequencing depth across donors was assumed in presence/absence analyses, although this assumption may not hold. A later analysis associated 16,951 TCR beta sequences with specific HLA alleles at a false discovery rate of 0.05. A later genetic analysis reported fewer N-insertions in productive TCRs among donors in an Asian-associated ancestry cluster than the roughly 700-donor mean. Because counts were too low, some 17 rarely observed V segments, including chromosome 9 orphons, were excluded from the earlier analysis of under 650 of the donors. In a later analysis, several top co-occurrence clusters were reported to appear linked to parvovirus B19, influenza, CMV and Epstein-Barr virus. Assigning TCR associations to individual alleles was difficult when HLA alleles, especially DR and DQ, strongly co-occurred. The 87-base-pair reads could not distinguish some IMGT-functional V segments, including TRBV6-2 and TRBV6-3, so those segments were excluded. Immune exposure information for the cohort was limited to CMV serostatus. Across donors, most TCR sequences were observed very rarely, whereas some public TCRs were present in many individuals. A further reported finding was that TCR beta sequences accurately predicted the HLA-A and HLA-B alleles for most subjects in the first cohort. According to a later analysis, most CMV-associated TCR beta chains appeared to be HLA-restricted, and the HLA associations seemed to be driven largely by CMV exposure. A later analysis found that TCR association rates varied across HLA loci, with DRB1 alleles showing the most associated TCRs and HLA-C alleles the fewest. This cohort had only TCR beta chains sequenced, and the lack of alpha or paired-chain data limited which features could be detected. The sequencing pipeline was judged likely to have produced a cluster of highly shared sequence variants as a technical artifact. A total of around 150 TCR beta chains were listed by the study as associated with cytomegalovirus. In a later analysis, HLA-associated TCR beta chains were found to be more clonally expanded and to have lower generation probabilities than equally common non-associated chains. The authors suggested that the approach could potentially be generalized to other disease states and immunological phenotypes. Correlated functional status among segregating V segments might be attributable to linkage disequilibrium, but an unknown experimental factor could not be ruled out. The classifier was reported to diagnose cytomegalovirus status with high specificity and sensitivity in both the original and validation cohorts.

The cohort consisted of fewer than 700 healthy bone marrow donors. At the time of sampling, all cohort members were nominally healthy, though unrecorded immune exposures were likely present. The donor tested CMV seronegative, placing the donor among the 350 to 400 seronegative members of the cohort. A peripheral blood sample was collected from each donor, and TCR beta sequencing was performed on peripheral blood mononuclear cells. The Qiagen DNeasy Blood Extraction Kit was used to extract genomic DNA from the blood cell samples. The method was the immunoSEQ multiplex PCR assay. For the multiplex PCR, a mixture combining 60 forward primers for TCR Vbeta segments and 13 reverse primers for TCR Jbeta segments was used. The CDR3 region of rearranged TCR beta genes was amplified from genomic DNA by a multiplex PCR assay. On the Illumina HiSeq System, the amplified TCR beta libraries were sequenced as 87-base-pair reads. As for the authors' bioinformatics: In a later analysis, some 80 million unique TCR beta chains were counted across the 650 to 750 repertoires, and approximately 9.9 million of these chains were shared by at least two donors. To remove PCR and sequencing errors, raw reads were error-corrected and collapsed into unique sequences using a nearest-neighbor algorithm that merged closely related sequences. V, D and J gene segments were assigned by aligning CDR3 sequences to IMGT reference sequences. For a sequence to be retained, a match of at least six nucleotides was required to both a V gene segment and a J gene segment. Rearrangements were classified as productive when the CDR3 lacked stop codons and remained in frame with V and J, and all other rearrangements were classified as non-productive. Following IMGT convention, CDR3 was defined as the stretch from the second conserved V-encoded cysteine up to the conserved J-encoded phenylalanine. Sequences without an unambiguous match to a single V gene segment were excluded from the earlier analysis of about 600 of the donors. An earlier analysis of fewer than 750 of the donors classified V segments as functional when productive rearrangements were above 56.7% and as segregating when the standard deviation between donors was above 5%. A statistical classification framework was built to diagnose cytomegalovirus status from the catalog of TCR beta chain sequences. A later analysis assigned V and J genes by comparing TCR nucleotide sequences with IMGT/GENE-DB human TR gene sequences. Using the TCRdist pipeline, a later analysis assigned CDR3 sequences along with most-parsimonious VDJ recombination scenarios. A later analysis defined each TCR beta chain by its CDR3 amino acid sequence plus V-gene family, and excluded reads lacking a unique V-gene family. As a way to deal with suspected cross-contamination and a sequencing artifact, a later analysis dropped approximately 570 nucleotide sequences that were highly shared and had low generation probability. For each public chain, a later analysis derived a clonal expansion index from normalized ranks of inferred template counts within each repertoire. In a later analysis, generation probabilities were computed with a VDJ recombination model fitted to out-of-frame rearrangements, and the resulting probabilities were checked against IGoR. In a later analysis, TCR-TCR, TCR-HLA and TCR-CMV co-occurrence was scored with hypergeometric tests, and a repertoire-size bias correction was applied to TCR pairs. To estimate false discovery rates, a later analysis permuted the HLA or CMV assignments 20 times. In a later analysis, co-occurring TCRs were grouped using DBSCAN, and TCRdist sequence similarity was added for clustering within HLA-allele-positive subsets. Repertoires with fewer than 30,000 or more than 120,000 public chains were left out of co-occurrence clustering, as were four to six repertoires with anomalous nucleotide sharing. Sourced from immuneACCESS, this table was stored by TCRdb with only in-frame sequences that have V and J called. A share of the clones is absent; for the studies checked, an unresolved V gene accounts for under half, and the remainder has no known explanation. The D gene and trimming were derived from the DNA, and the V and J assignments and clone size from that table. In all, the sample holds about 100,000 clones, and roughly 78% of those were seen once. The ten largest clonotypes hold less than 0.95% of the sample.

The germline V gene encodes CDR1 LGHNA and CDR2 YSLEER. V was cut back by 2 bases and J by 3 bases, leaving a gap of 11 bases between them. Spanning cysteine to phenylalanine, the CDR3 consists of 14 amino acids. The DNA shown is the 42-base CDR3, in frame from base 1. With respect to this clone: Its antigen is unknown. The input lacks base qualities; no much larger clone sits a single base away.

In this chain, TRBV4-3 is recombined with TRBJ2-7, with TRBD1 perhaps the D gene, on 6 matching bases. Material: PBMCs. This TCR derives from a woman aged 55 to 70 in good health and CMV-seronegative. The nucleotide sequence is given as TGCGCCAGCAGCCAATTCGCAGGGGACTACGAGCAGTACTTC. This codes for CASSQFAGDYEQYF.